The 24 T cell receptor beta chains below all came from one sample that was sequenced in a study of patients and donors after allogeneic stem cell transplantation. TCRdb called the RT-PCR reads again in MiXCR, with one record for every CDR3 protein. The profile shows 150,000 or so distinct CDR3 sequences, approximately 24% of them singletons. Sample: blood, either unsorted or a sorted T cell fraction (not recorded which). Receptor source: a human donor who was either an allogeneic HSCT recipient or a stem cell or donor lymphocyte infusion donor (not recorded which). It is not recorded whose cells these are; they may come from a transplant donor.

This clonotype was seen a handful of times. CDR3 DNA: TGCGCCAGCAGCTTGGACTGGACAGTTAACAATGAGCAGTTCTTC. Amino acids: CASSLDWTVNNEQFF. This chain connects TRBV5-1 to TRBJ2-1; a possible D gene is TRBD1 (6 bases). From germline, CDR1 is SGHRS and CDR2 YFSETQ. The V and J ends lost 0 bases and 5 bases respectively, with 12 bases between them. The CDR3 totals 15 residues.

The CDR3 DNA sequence: TGTGCCAGCAGCCCTACAGGGGCCGGTGAGCAGTTCTTC. Amino acid sequence: CASSPTGAGEQFF. The chain employs TRBV12-3 or TRBV12-4 and TRBJ2-1; 7 bases fit TRBD1. V lost 6 bases and J lost 9; bases outside the gene matches: 8. The CDR3 is 13 residues long.

This rearrangement joins TRBV5-1 to TRBJ1-2; possible D gene TRBD1, 5 bases. The CDR3 runs to 15 residues. The germline CDR1 and CDR2 sequences are SGHRS and YFSETQ. V was clipped by 2 bases and J by 3 bases, with 14 bases between them. CDR3 sequence reads: CASSFEGAGYYGYTF. The CDR3 region has the DNA TGCGCCAGCAGCTTCGAAGGGGCGGGATACTATGGCTACACCTTC.

V is TRBV4-3 and J is TRBJ2-7; weak D call: TRBD2 (6 bases). V lost 0 bases and J lost 6, with 18 bases in between. Germline CDR1 LGHNA, CDR2 YSLEER. CDR3 size: 16 residues. CDR3 protein: CASSQDWTGVGSEQYF. The CDR3 coding sequence is TGCGCCAGCAGCCAAGATTGGACGGGAGTGGGATCCGAGCAGTACTTC.

This clonotype was observed a few times. The rearrangement joins TRBV2 to TRBJ1-2; TRBD1 might be the D (5 bases). The CDR3 loop spans 12 amino acids. Germline V gene lookup returns CDR1 SNHLY and CDR2 FYNNEI. The ends were cut back, 7 bases at V and 2 bases at J, with 8 bases in the middle. CDR3 region: CASKGANYGYTF. CDR3 DNA sequence: TGTGCCAGCAAAGGGGCAAACTATGGCTACACCTTC.

V is TRBV2 and J is TRBJ1-2; the D is unclear. From germline, CDR1 is SNHLY and CDR2 FYNNEI. The length of the CDR3 is 11 residues. Trimming removed 6 bases from V and 4 bases from J, with 6 bases in between. The CDR3 DNA follows: TGTGCCAGCAGCGACACCTATGGCTACACCTTC. Translation gives CASSDTYGYTF.

With regard to this clonotype: At one boundary the junction diverges from the germline segment, which might be a read error. The chain joins TRBV5-6 to TRBJ1-1; D is possibly TRBD1 (5 bases). The germline gives CDR1 SGHDT, CDR2 YYEEEE. The CDR3 totals 14 residues. The CDR3 coding sequence is TGTGCCAGCAGCTTCTCTCTTTGGGGCACTGGAGCTTTCTTT. Protein sequence: CASSFSLWGTGAFF.

This clonotype showed up many times. The J gene is TRBJ1-1, the V gene TRBV12-3 or TRBV12-4; 9 bases map to TRBD1. The CDR3 is 13 amino acids. J gave up 4 bases and V 4 bases, and 1 base lay outside the gene matches. The CDR3 here is CASSWTGVTEAFF. The CDR3 nucleotides read TGTGCCAGCAGTTGGACAGGGGTCACTGAAGCTTTCTTT.

As for this clonotype: At one boundary the junction diverges from the germline segment, which might be a read error. This sequence joins TRBV7-9 and TRBJ1-1; D ambiguous. Per germline, CDR1 SEHNR and CDR2 FQNEAQ (reference sequence). This CDR3 is 13 amino acids long. CDR3 region: CASSDGRNSEAFF. The CDR3 coding sequence is TGTGCCAGCAGCGACGGTAGGAACAGTGAAGCTTTCTTT. Filled out from reference TRBV7-9 and TRBJ1-1, the complete variable domain reads DTGVSQNPRHKITKRGQNVTFRCDPISEHNRLYWYRQTLGQGPEFLTYFQNEAQLEKSRLLSDRFSAERPKGSFSTLEIQRTEQGDSAMYLCASSDGRNSEAFFGQGTRLTVV.

This clonotype was found a few times. The chain has TRBV4-3 and TRBJ2-7, with 7 bases identical to TRBD2. This CDR3 contains 17 residues. Germline CDR1 and CDR2: LGHNA and YSLEER. V lost 1 base to trimming and J lost 0 bases; unmatched junction nucleotides: 9. The CDR3 spells CASSQALTSASSYEQYF. CDR3 bases: TGCGCCAGCAGCCAAGCCTTAACTAGCGCGAGCTCCTACGAGCAGTACTTC.

This clonotype has at least ten counts. The chain employs TRBV7-2 and TRBJ2-1; 7 bases are a match to TRBD2. Losses at the gene ends were 5 bases for V and 5 bases for J; bases not matched to a gene: 9. CDR1 is SGHTA, CDR2 FQGNSA, per germline. The CDR3 is made up of 15 amino acids. CDR3 sequence (DNA): TGTGCCAGCAGCCCGGGGGGAGGGAGGCACAATGAGCAGTTCTTC. Its protein is CASSPGGGRHNEQFF.

This clonotype occurred a few times. V is TRBV20-1 and J is TRBJ1-2; D is uncertain. V was pared by 1 base and J by 2 bases, with 8 bases between. Germline lookup yields CDR1 DFQATT and CDR2 SNEGSKA (reference sequence). This CDR3 comprises 13 residues. As DNA, the CDR3 is TGCAGTGCTAGAGTACAGACGAACTATGGCTACACCTTC. Its protein is CSARVQTNYGYTF.

This clonotype was picked up a small number of times. The gene calls are TRBV20-1 and TRBJ2-2, with TRBD2 as a possible D gene (5 bases). V was pared by 3 bases and J by 1 base, with 6 bases between. Germline V CDR1 and CDR2: DFQATT, SNEGSKA (reference sequence). The CDR3 contains 13 residues. CDR3: CSASGGNTGELFF. CDR3 in DNA: TGCAGTGCTAGTGGAGGGAACACCGGGGAGCTGTTTTTT.

The chain combines TRBV6-2 or TRBV6-3 with TRBJ2-3; D may be TRBD2 (6 bases). This CDR3 has 14 amino acids. The germline V gene has CDR1 MNHEY and CDR2 SVGEGT. V was shortened by 10 bases and J by 6 bases, with 20 bases between the two germline ends. The DNA for the CDR3 is TGTGCCACCGTGCTAGCGACTGCATCGGATACGCAGTATTTT. Amino acids: CATVLATASDTQYF.

The gene calls are TRBV30 and TRBJ1-2, with TRBD1 matching over 9 bases. V lost 2 bases and J lost 6; bases outside the gene matches: 7. Germline loops: CDR1 GTSNPN, CDR2 SVGIG (reference sequence). CDR3 size: 14 residues. The CDR3 loop is CAWSRGQGRDGYTF. DNA of the CDR3: TGTGCCTGGAGTAGGGGACAGGGAAGGGATGGCTACACCTTC.

This chain joins TRBV20-1 and TRBJ1-6; D gene uncertain. Per the germline V gene, CDR1 is DFQATT and CDR2 is SNEGSKA (reference sequence). Trimming took 4 bases from V and 6 from J, leaving 16 bases between them. The CDR3 sequence is 15 residues long. The CDR3 nucleotides are TGCAGTGCTACCCCAGACCAAAACCTTAATTCACCCCTCCACTTT. Protein: CSATPDQNLNSPLHF.

This clonotype has just one count. The chain has TRBV20-1 and TRBJ2-3; unclear D gene. Trimming took 8 bases from V and 0 from J, leaving 12 bases between them. The germline V gene encodes CDR1 DFQATT and CDR2 SNEGSKA (reference sequence). CDR3 size: 13 residues. The CDR3 DNA reads TGCAGTTGTCGGTTAACTAGCACAGATACGCAGTATTTT. Translated: CSCRLTSTDTQYF.

The CDR3 bases are TGTGCCAGCAGACTCGGGAGCACAGATACGCAGTATTTT. The encoded protein is CASRLGSTDTQYF. The chain combines TRBV12-3 or TRBV12-4 with TRBJ2-3; D unresolved. Trimming removed 6 bases from V and 0 bases from J, with 7 bases in between. This CDR3 contains 13 residues.

This clonotype was seen a few times. The chain couples TRBV13 to TRBJ2-2, with 7 bases fitting TRBD1. Losses at the gene ends were 5 bases for V and 0 bases for J; bases not matched to a gene: 0. The CDR3 loop spans 14 amino acids. Germline CDR1 and CDR2: PRHDT and FYEKMQ (reference sequence). Here the CDR3 reads CASSGTANTGELFF. The CDR3, as DNA: TGTGCCAGCAGCGGGACAGCGAACACCGGGGAGCTGTTTTTT.

This clonotype was picked up a small number of times. The V gene is TRBV9, the J gene TRBJ1-5; the D is unclear. CDR1 SGDLS and CDR2 YYNGEE come from the germline V gene. The CDR3 consists of 14 residues. Trimming took 6 bases from V and 1 from J, leaving 11 bases between them. CDR3 residues: CASILNCSNQPQHF. CDR3 DNA sequence: TGTGCCAGCATCCTGAATTGCAGCAATCAGCCCCAGCATTTT.

The chain recombines TRBV2 with TRBJ2-1; D ambiguous. The CDR3 covers 11 residues. CDR1 is SNHLY, CDR2 FYNNEI, per germline. V lost 1 base to trimming and J lost 12 bases, with 7 bases between them. DNA for the CDR3: TGTGCCAGCAGTGAAGGTGGCGGGCAGTTCTTC. Protein sequence: CASSEGGGQFF.

V gene TRBV3-1 combines with J gene TRBJ2-7; a weak D match, TRBD2 (6 bases). V was cut by 4 bases and J by 5 bases, with 18 bases left in between. The CDR3 length is 15 residues. Per germline, CDR1 LGHDT and CDR2 YNNKEL (reference sequence). The chain's CDR3 is CASSPGGFIAHEQYF. CDR3 DNA sequence: TGTGCCAGCAGCCCAGGAGGGTTCATTGCCCACGAGCAGTACTTC.

V gene TRBV29-1 combines with J gene TRBJ2-1; possibly TRBD2 for D (6 bases). The CDR3 consists of 14 residues. Germline CDR1 SQVTM, CDR2 ANQGSEA. V dropped 0 bases and J dropped 11 bases, with 17 bases sitting between them. The CDR3 spells CSVEDWRGYGQQFF. Here the CDR3 DNA reads TGCAGCGTTGAAGATTGGAGGGGCTACGGACAGCAGTTCTTC.

This clonotype was seen a handful of times. The chain carries TRBV6-5 and TRBJ1-1, with TRBD1 matching over 9 bases. The germline CDR1 and CDR2 sequences are MNHEY and SVGAGI. The CDR3 spans 16 residues. V gave up 4 bases and J gave up 4 bases; unmatched junction bases: 10. The CDR3 reads CASSSPRTGGRTEAFF. CDR3 sequence (DNA): TGTGCCAGCAGTTCTCCGCGTACAGGGGGCCGCACTGAAGCTTTCTTT.